The 25 T cell receptor beta chains given below trace back to one sample, sequenced in a study of beta chain features in type 1 diabetes. Investigators reverse transcribed all isolated RNA, so they sequenced expressed TCRB transcripts. Repertoires were generated with immunoSEQ multiplex PCR, while TCRdb's copy carries only in-frame clones and drops some. The sample includes roughly 450,000 clones, more than 9.5% of them seen just once. The material sequenced was naive CD4+ T cells from blood. Receptors originate from a woman in her late teens or twenties in good health.

In this sample, this clone turned up a few times. J is TRBJ2-1 and V is TRBV19; 9 nucleotides line up with TRBD2. After removal of 6 bases from V and 7 bases from J, the junction contained 7 bases not matched to a gene. Germline assignment: CDR1 LNHDA and CDR2 SQIVND (reference sequence). There are 14 residues in the CDR3. CDR3 nucleotides: TGTGCCAGTAGGGTAGCGGGAGTTAGGAATGAGCAGTTCTTC. Translating it yields CASRVAGVRNEQFF.

The CDR3 region has the DNA TGTGCCAGCAGTGCGACTAGACTAAGGGGGAATTACAATGAGCAGTTCTTC. Its protein product is CASSATRLRGNYNEQFF. This chain joins TRBV2 and TRBJ2-1; tentatively, D is TRBD1 or TRBD2 (6 bases each). There are 17 residues in the CDR3. Trimming took 4 bases from V and 4 from J, leaving 20 bases between them. From germline, CDR1 is SNHLY and CDR2 FYNNEI.

The chain couples TRBV14 to TRBJ2-3; D remains ambiguous. V gave up 3 bases and J gave up 4 bases, with 14 bases separating them. The CDR3 contains 15 residues. Looked up from germline, CDR1 is SGHDN and CDR2 is FVKESK. The CDR3 loop is CASSHVWSRPDTQYF. CDR3 bases: TGTGCCAGCAGCCATGTTTGGAGCCGCCCAGATACGCAGTATTTT.

This chain links TRBV9 with TRBJ2-3; D not certain. V was shortened by 5 bases and J by 4 bases, with 11 bases between the two germline ends. Germline V gives CDR1 SGDLS, CDR2 YYNGEE. The CDR3 covers 13 residues. The CDR3 protein is CASRKTGSDTQYF. The CDR3 nucleotides read TGTGCCAGCAGAAAGACCGGGTCAGATACGCAGTATTTT. Full variable domain (rest looked up from reference TRBV9 and TRBJ2-3): DSGVTQTPKHLITATGQRVTLRCSPRSGDLSVYWYQQSLDQGLQFLIQYYNGEERAKGNILERFSAQQFPDLHSELNLSSLELGDSALYFCASRKTGSDTQYFGPGTRLTVL.

The rearrangement joins TRBV25-1 to TRBJ2-6; possible D gene TRBD2, 6 bases. The CDR3 is 18 residues long. The germline gives CDR1 MGHDK, CDR2 SYGVNS. V was shortened by 3 bases and J by 0 bases, with 15 bases between the two germline ends. The CDR3 protein is CASSESGTGTSGANVLTF. CDR3 bases: TGTGCCAGCAGTGAGTCCGGGACTGGTACCTCTGGGGCCAACGTCCTGACTTTC.

The chain links TRBV5-8 to TRBJ1-5; D not certain. Germline V gene data show CDR1 as SGHTS and CDR2 as YDEGEE. CDR3 length: 14 residues. Trimming shortened V by 2 bases and J by 3 bases, and 9 bases separated the two germline ends. The CDR3 DNA reads TGTGCCAGCAGCTTCCAATTGGCCAATCAGCCCCAGCATTTT. It yields the protein CASSFQLANQPQHF.

This chain joins TRBV7-9 and TRBJ2-7; D is perhaps TRBD2 (5 bases). This CDR3 has 14 residues. Germline assignment: CDR1 SEHNR and CDR2 FQNEAQ (reference sequence). V was cut by 5 bases and J by 2 bases, with 13 bases left in between. CDR3 coding DNA: TGTGCCAGCAGCCCCCGTGGAGGACCCTACGAGCAGTACTTC. Residues: CASSPRGGPYEQYF.

In this sample, this clone turned up a few times. This chain joins TRBV27 and TRBJ2-5; 7 bases fit TRBD1. Germline V CDR1 and CDR2: MNHEY, SMNVEV (reference sequence). V shed 6 bases, J shed 5 bases, and the junction held 18 bases outside the gene matches. This CDR3 is 17 amino acids long. The CDR3 nucleotides are TGTGCCAGCAGGAAGAAAGAAGTCGGACAGGCGGAGGAGACCCAGTACTTC. As protein: CASRKKEVGQAEETQYF.

This clone turned up a few times. The rearrangement links TRBV7-9 to TRBJ2-1; D may be TRBD2 (5 bases). The length of the CDR3 is 16 residues. V shed 6 bases and J shed 1 base, with 16 bases lying between them. CDR1 is SEHNR, CDR2 FQNEAQ, per germline (reference sequence). The CDR3 loop is CASSPRWRTSYNEQFF. The CDR3 nucleotides read TGTGCCAGCAGTCCTAGGTGGAGGACTTCCTACAATGAGCAGTTCTTC. Full variable domain (outside the CDR3, taken from reference TRBV7-9 and TRBJ2-1): DTGVSQNPRHKITKRGQNVTFRCDPISEHNRLYWYRQTLGQGPEFLTYFQNEAQLEKSRLLSDRFSAERPKGSFSTLEIQRTEQGDSAMYLCASSPRWRTSYNEQFFGPGTRLTVL.

The rearrangement uses TRBV14 and TRBJ1-1; D gene unclear. Trimming removed 0 bases at V and 7 bases at J, with 18 bases between. Germline loops: CDR1 SGHDN, CDR2 FVKESK. CDR3 length: 16 amino acids. CDR3 coding DNA: TGTGCCAGCAGCCAAGATTGGGGTGAGATACAGAATGAAGCTTTCTTT. It yields the protein CASSQDWGEIQNEAFF.

The rearrangement joins TRBV14 to TRBJ2-1, with D perhaps being TRBD1 or TRBD2 (5 bases each). Germline lookup yields CDR1 SGHDN and CDR2 FVKESK. This CDR3 has 15 amino acids. Deletions cut 6 bases from V and 3 bases from J, with 15 bases between. This CDR3 is CASRRNGGRYNEQFF. For the CDR3, the DNA is TGTGCCAGCAGGCGGAATGGGGGTCGCTACAATGAGCAGTTCTTC.

This clone was seen more than once but under ten times. The chain links TRBV30 to TRBJ1-3; 7 positions match TRBD1. The V and J ends lost 1 base and 7 bases, in that order; junction bases with no gene match: 1. CDR3 length: 12 amino acids. CDR1 is GTSNPN, CDR2 SVGIG, per germline (reference sequence). The CDR3 reads CAWSAGGNTIYF. The CDR3 nucleotides are TGTGCCTGGAGTGCAGGGGGGAACACCATATATTTT.

This clone has a handful of counts. The J gene is TRBJ2-7, the V gene TRBV7-3, with D unclear. Germline V gives CDR1 SGHTA, CDR2 FQGTGA. The ends were cut back, 5 bases at V and 6 bases at J, with 14 bases in the middle. This CDR3 comprises 13 residues. Here the CDR3 DNA reads TGTGCCAGCAGCCTAATTGGCGGAACCGAGCAGTACTTC. This translates into CASSLIGGTEQYF.

This clone appeared a few times. V is TRBV18 and J is TRBJ2-7; 7 bases line up with TRBD1. From germline, CDR1 is KGHSH and CDR2 LQKENI. After removal of 6 bases from V and 3 bases from J, the junction contained 8 bases not matched to a gene. The CDR3 has 14 amino acids. CDR3 sequence: CASSPGQANYEQYF. In DNA form, the CDR3 reads TGTGCCAGCTCGCCCGGACAGGCGAACTACGAGCAGTACTTC.

The chain carries TRBV6-6 and TRBJ2-5, with D unclear. The CDR3 loop spans 14 amino acids. Germline loops: CDR1 MNHNY, CDR2 SVGAGI (reference sequence). The V and J ends lost 0 bases and 2 bases respectively, with 7 bases between them. CDR3 protein: CASSYSNFQETQYF. The DNA for the CDR3 is TGTGCCAGCAGTTACTCGAACTTTCAAGAGACCCAGTACTTC.

This clone was observed a handful of times. The chain combines TRBV7-8 with TRBJ2-5; perhaps TRBD2 as D (7 bases). Germline CDR1 and CDR2: SGHVS and FQNEAQ. The V gene lost 3 bases and the J gene lost 5 bases, with 13 bases spanning the gap. The CDR3 extends over 14 amino acids. In DNA, the CDR3 is TGTGCCAGCAGCTTGCGGGGGCGTTGGGAGACCCAGTACTTC. This sequence encodes CASSLRGRWETQYF.

This clone was observed a handful of times. The chain carries TRBV18 and TRBJ2-7; 8 bases are shared with TRBD1. The V segment lost 10 bases and the J segment 4 bases; nucleotides outside the gene matches: 3. Germline CDR1 and CDR2: KGHSH and LQKENI. This CDR3 is built from 11 residues. This CDR3 reads CATGQEYEQYF. CDR3 in DNA: TGTGCCACGGGACAGGAGTACGAGCAGTACTTC.

This clone was recorded a few times. The chain employs TRBV28 and TRBJ2-5, with 8 bases that match TRBD1. V dropped 6 bases and J dropped 5; count of bases not matched to a gene: 5. The length of the CDR3 is 13 residues. Germline CDR1 and CDR2: MDHEN and SYDVKM. The CDR3 is CASRAGGRETQYF. CDR3 DNA sequence: TGTGCCAGCAGGGCAGGGGGCCGGGAGACCCAGTACTTC.

The CDR3 sequence is CASSVMGDTQYF. The CDR3 bases are TGTGCCAGCAGCGTTATGGGGGATACGCAGTATTTT. The V gene is TRBV7-9, the J gene TRBJ2-3; unclear D gene. Germline CDR1 reads SEHNR; CDR2 reads FQNEAQ (reference sequence). The CDR3 consists of 12 residues. The V end was cut by 5 bases, the J end by 6 bases, with 9 bases between. Full variable domain (rest looked up from reference TRBV7-9 and TRBJ2-3): DTGVSQNPRHKITKRGQNVTFRCDPISEHNRLYWYRQTLGQGPEFLTYFQNEAQLEKSRLLSDRFSAERPKGSFSTLEIQRTEQGDSAMYLCASSVMGDTQYFGPGTRLTVL.

The sample holds a few counts of this clone. The chain is built from TRBV30 and TRBJ1-5; 8 nucleotides align to TRBD1. V trimming: 3 bases; J trimming: 2 bases; junction bases outside the gene matches: 12. The length of the CDR3 is 17 residues. Germline lookup yields CDR1 GTSNPN and CDR2 SVGIG (reference sequence). The CDR3 protein is CAWSGQGVFFGNQPQHF. The CDR3 coding sequence is TGTGCCTGGAGCGGACAGGGAGTGTTTTTCGGCAATCAGCCCCAGCATTTT.

This clone has just a few counts. The rearrangement joins TRBV7-9 to TRBJ2-7; D is unclear. Looked up from germline, CDR1 is SEHNR and CDR2 is FQNEAQ (reference sequence). This CDR3 contains 15 residues. V was shortened by 6 bases and J by 5 bases, with 20 bases between the two germline ends. CDR3 in amino acids: CASRPWSADGDEQYF. CDR3 in DNA: TGTGCCAGCAGGCCCTGGAGCGCAGATGGGGACGAGCAGTACTTC. Full variable domain (outside the CDR3, taken from reference TRBV7-9 and TRBJ2-7): DTGVSQNPRHKITKRGQNVTFRCDPISEHNRLYWYRQTLGQGPEFLTYFQNEAQLEKSRLLSDRFSAERPKGSFSTLEIQRTEQGDSAMYLCASRPWSADGDEQYFGPGTRLTVT.

The J gene is TRBJ1-1, the V gene TRBV7-9; no clear D. Trimming took off 1 base at V and 1 base at J, with 10 bases between the two ends. Germline assignment: CDR1 SEHNR and CDR2 FQNEAQ (reference sequence). This CDR3 is 15 amino acids long. The CDR3 spells CASSLGPRRNTEAFF. In DNA, the CDR3 is TGTGCCAGCAGCTTAGGACCGCGGCGGAACACTGAAGCTTTCTTT. The whole variable domain, remainder taken from reference TRBV7-9 and TRBJ1-1, is DTGVSQNPRHKITKRGQNVTFRCDPISEHNRLYWYRQTLGQGPEFLTYFQNEAQLEKSRLLSDRFSAERPKGSFSTLEIQRTEQGDSAMYLCASSLGPRRNTEAFFGQGTRLTVV.

The table lists this clone with a few counts. The rearrangement uses TRBV18 and TRBJ2-2; 9 positions match TRBD1. CDR1 is KGHSH and CDR2 is LQKENI in the germline V gene. CDR3 length equals 15 residues. V shed 4 bases and J 1 base; nucleotides not matched to a gene: 1. The CDR3 DNA sequence: TGTGCCAGCTCACTGGGACAGGGGAACACCGGGGAGCTGTTTTTT. Protein: CASSLGQGNTGELFF.

This clone was observed a few times. V and J are TRBV18 and TRBJ2-1; perhaps D is TRBD1 or TRBD2 (6 bases each). There are 16 residues in the CDR3. Looked up from germline, CDR1 is KGHSH and CDR2 is LQKENI. V was clipped by 6 bases and J by 0 bases, with 15 bases between them. The DNA of the CDR3 is TGTGCCAGCTCCACGATCGGGGGCAGCTCCTACAATGAGCAGTTCTTC. Protein product: CASSTIGGSSYNEQFF.

This clone turned up a few times. The chain employs TRBV7-3 and TRBJ1-1; no clear D gene. V dropped 2 bases and J dropped 3 bases, with 13 bases sitting between them. Per the germline V gene, CDR1 is SGHTA and CDR2 is FQGTGA. The CDR3 consists of 15 residues. CDR3 nucleotides: TGTGCCAGCAGCTTAGGGAGGGTGCAGGACACTGAAGCTTTCTTT. Translation: CASSLGRVQDTEAFF.